This T cell receptor beta chain is drawn from a study of shared clonotypes between healthy human individuals (dated by TCRdb to between 2020 and 2021). General notes on the study: A couple of women and a few men aged 18 to 49 years were included in the cohort. Blood TCR repertoires of about five healthy adults were deeply sequenced to estimate repertoire size and the extent of clonotype sharing between individuals. Leukapheresis yielded between about 0.94 and 10 billion PBMCs per donor. For each donor, CD4 naive and CD4 memory were each run on three plates, CD8 naive on two plates, and CD8 memory on one plate. Different laboratories and diverse techniques were used to prepare libraries and sequence TCR repertoires, to increase sequencing depth and limit assay-specific biases. Study-wide conclusions, independent of this receptor: Naive subsets generally had larger estimated clonotype richness than memory subsets. Compared with non-shared clonotypes, clonotypes shared by all four sorted-subset donors had higher generation probabilities. Even with the large sequencing depth, rarefaction of the sorted-subset datasets indicated that sequencing was incomplete. Pairwise subsampling indicated that sequencing depth was expected to affect the degree of clonotype sharing among donors. Because the study included only a small number of donors, the genetic and exposure-history diversity represented was limited. Sampling was limited to blood, and TCR repertoires in tissue likely differ from TCR repertoires in blood. About 5% of naive CD4, 3.5% of naive CD8, about 2.4% of memory CD4, and more than 0.35% of memory CD8 clonotypes were shared across several donors.

Using the deep immunoSEQ assay, TCR CDR3 regions were amplified from genomic DNA by multiplex PCR. For each cell subset, the extracted genomic DNA was distributed evenly across all wells of several immunoSEQ 96-well plates, and each plate served as one replicate. For sorted subsets, approximately 200 ng of genomic DNA, equivalent to some 30,000 T cell genomes, went into each replicate PCR. The purified libraries were quantified using a Qubit 3.0 fluorometer, sized with a Bioanalyzer 2100, and then quantified again using the KAPA Library Quantification kit. Each immunoSEQ 96-well plate was sequenced on its own single-read 150-cycle Illumina NextSeq 550 flow cell. The published analysis was carried out like this. Because the immunoSEQ output included only junctional sequences and no quality scores, the filtering could not be the same as the filtering used for full-length reads. Sequences were annotated with PyIR, a Python wrapper for IgBLAST v1.9, using IMGT germline references to assign V/J genes and CDR3. Reads were removed for weak V/J assignments (E-value above 1e-6), missing CDR3, stop codons, out-of-frame junctions, or ambiguous translated residues. V3J clonotypes were defined as sequences sharing an identical inferred V gene, J gene, and CDR3 amino acid sequence. Percentage overlap between repertoires was computed as shared unique clonotypes divided by the size of the smaller repertoire. Richness of each repertoire was evaluated using RTK rarefaction, the Chao1 estimator, and Recon v2.1 estimates of unobserved clonotypes. OLGA was used to compute generation probabilities for all TCRbeta clonotypes that the gDNA method yielded from a few donors. What TCRdb holds here is the immuneACCESS table cut down to in-frame rearrangements. Part of the clones is not present; checked against another copy, under half of the missing clones reflect an unresolved V gene, and the others are unexplained. V, J and clone size reflect that table, while D and trimming were determined from the DNA. The sample profile shows roughly 2 million clones; almost 96% of them were found once. Clones ranked in the top ten supply 0.1% to 0.15% of the sample.

In the case of this clone: Its recognized antigen is unknown. It has no much larger one-base neighbor in the sample; base qualities were not kept.

Donors were healthy HIV-negative adults with no recently reported acute infections or vaccinations. Only Caucasian adults living in Nashville, Tennessee, USA were represented among the donors. CD4+ T cells were enriched by magnetic negative selection; naive cells were then positively selected on CD45RA, and the negative fraction formed the memory subset. After blood collection by leukapheresis, PBMCs were isolated using Ficoll-Histopaque density gradient centrifugation and then cryopreserved in the vapor phase of liquid nitrogen. Analytical flow cytometry was used to check the purity and quantity of every magnetically sorted T cell population. Genomic DNA was isolated from each sorted fraction and quantified by UV absorbance on a Nanodrop 2000c. CDR1 and CDR2 (LNHDA, SQIVND) derive from the germline V gene (reference sequence). The CDR3 starts with the cysteine, ends with the phenylalanine, and has 14 residues. Solely the CDR3 DNA is kept, with 42 bases framed from the first base. V and J are trimmed by 7 bases and 2 bases, and the gene matches miss 6 bases of the junction.

This TCR was recovered from a man aged 18 to 35 in good health. The sequenced sample consisted of naive CD4+ T cells sorted from blood. The cell subset or site label on this specimen signifies: CD45RA+ positively selected. This receptor chain uses TRBV19 and TRBJ1-1; 8 nucleotides in the junction match TRBD1. The CDR3 region reads CASISPGGNTEAFF. In nucleotides, the sequence is TGTGCCAGTATAAGTCCAGGGGGCAACACTGAAGCTTTCTTT.